This TCR beta chain was captured in a study of blood T cell repertoires in COVID-19. In the study overall: Specimens from acute and convalescent COVID-19 originated in the United States, Italy and Spain. T cells, B-cell-depleted T cells, or PBMCs supplied cDNA or gDNA.

As to this clone: The junction differs from germline at one of its ends, possibly a read error.

In the original processing: Researchers report that nucleated cell counts were estimated from reference gene primer amplification. Sequencing used immunoSEQ multiplex PCR; TCRdb keeps in-frame clones, though not all of them. The V and J calls and clone size were taken over from that table, and D and trimming were inferred from the DNA. The sample has approximately 150,000 clones, 75% to 90% seen once. The CDR3 length is 12 residues. Germline assignment: CDR1 GTSNPN and CDR2 SVGIG (reference sequence). This chain joins TRBV30 and TRBJ2-7, with D possibly TRBD1 on 6 matching bases. This receptor was identified in a human donor in a cohort sampled during active COVID-19. What was sequenced was peripheral blood. The CDR3 reads CAWSVSTGPLLF. Here the CDR3 DNA reads TGTGCCTGGAGTGTATCAACAGGGCCACTCCTCTTC.